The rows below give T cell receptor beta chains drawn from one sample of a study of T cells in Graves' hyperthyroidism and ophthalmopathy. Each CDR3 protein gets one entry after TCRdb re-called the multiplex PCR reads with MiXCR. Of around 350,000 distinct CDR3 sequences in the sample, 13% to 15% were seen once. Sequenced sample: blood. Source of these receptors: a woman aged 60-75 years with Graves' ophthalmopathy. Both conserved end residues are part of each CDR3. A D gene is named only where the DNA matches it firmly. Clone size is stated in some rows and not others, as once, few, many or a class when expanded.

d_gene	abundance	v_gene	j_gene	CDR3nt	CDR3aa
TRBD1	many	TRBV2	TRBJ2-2	TGTGCCAGCAGTGAAGTGGCCAGGGGGACCGGGGAGCTGTTTTTT	CASSEVARGTGELFF
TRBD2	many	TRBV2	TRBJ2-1	TGTGCCAGCAGGGAAACGGGAGGGCCAGGTAATGAGCAGTTCTTC	CASRETGGPGNEQFF
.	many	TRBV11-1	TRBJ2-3	TGTGCCAGCAGCTTAACGACAGCCAGCACAGATACGCAGTATTTT	CASSLTTASTDTQYF
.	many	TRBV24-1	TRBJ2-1	TGTGCCACCAGTGATTTGAGGGTGGGAACAAACAATGAGCAGTTCTTC	CATSDLRVGTNNEQFF
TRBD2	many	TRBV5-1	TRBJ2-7	TGCGCCAGCAGCAGGACTAGCGGGAGAGTGAACGAGCAGTACTTC	CASSRTSGRVNEQYF
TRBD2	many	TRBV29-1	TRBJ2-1	TGCAGCGTCACTAGCGGGAGCTCCTACAATGAGCAGTTCTTC	CSVTSGSSYNEQFF
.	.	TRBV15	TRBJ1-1	TGTGCCACCAGTACGGACACTGAAGCTTTCTTT	CATSTDTEAFF
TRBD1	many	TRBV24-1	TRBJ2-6	TGTGCCACCAGTGCCGCACAGGGGGCCCTCTCTGGGGCCAACGTCCTGACTTTC	CATSAAQGALSGANVLTF
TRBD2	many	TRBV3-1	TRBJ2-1	TGTGCCAGCAGCCAAGATCGTATAGCGGGACGGAATGAGCAGTTCTTC	CASSQDRIAGRNEQFF
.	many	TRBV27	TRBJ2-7	TGTGCCAGCGCGGCAGGGATAGGGTACGAGCAGTACTTC	CASAAGIGYEQYF
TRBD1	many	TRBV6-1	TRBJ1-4	TGTGCCAGCGGGACAGGGGAGTGGGAAAAACTGTTTTTT	CASGTGEWEKLFF
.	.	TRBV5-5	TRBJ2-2	TGTGCCAGCAGCTTTAGAGCAGGGGTGACCGGGGAGCTGTTTTTT	CASSFRAGVTGELFF
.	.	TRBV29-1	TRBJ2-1	TGCAGCGCCCAATTGTACCGGGAGCCTCGGGTTGAGCAGTTCTTC	CSAQLYREPRVEQFF
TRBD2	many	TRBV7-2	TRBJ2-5	TGTGCCAGCAGCTTGACGGGAGGGGCAGAGACCCAGTACTTC	CASSLTGGAETQYF
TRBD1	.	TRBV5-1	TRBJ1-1	TGCGCCAGCAGCAAGGACAGGGCGATGAACACTGAAGCTTTCTTT	CASSKDRAMNTEAFF
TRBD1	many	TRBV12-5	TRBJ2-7	TGTGCTAGTGGTTTGGGCCTGACAGGGTCCTCCCACGAGCAGTACTTC	CASGLGLTGSSHEQYF
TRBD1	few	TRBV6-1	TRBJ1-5	TGTGCCAGCAGGACCTACCACCGGGACAGTTATCAGCCCCAGCATTTT	CASRTYHRDSYQPQHF
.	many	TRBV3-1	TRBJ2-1	TGTGCCAGCAGCCAAGACCTAGGAAGGTTGGATGAGCAGTTCTTC	CASSQDLGRLDEQFF
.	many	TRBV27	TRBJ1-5	TGTGCCAGCAGTTTATCGGGACTGGGCAATCAGCCCCAGCATTTT	CASSLSGLGNQPQHF
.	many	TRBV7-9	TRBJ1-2	TGTGCCAGCAGTCCAACAGGGATGGATGGCTACACCTTC	CASSPTGMDGYTF
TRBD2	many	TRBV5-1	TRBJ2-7	TGCGCCAGCAGCTGGGGAGGGACTAGCGTCTACGAGCAGTACTTC	CASSWGGTSVYEQYF
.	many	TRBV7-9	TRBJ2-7	TGTGCCAGCAGCTCCTCCTACCGGGACCTGAGCTCCTACGAGCAGTACTTC	CASSSSYRDLSSYEQYF
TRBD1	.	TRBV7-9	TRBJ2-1	TGTGCCAGCAGCTTGGGACAGGTCACAAGAGAGGCCAACAATGAGCAGTTCTTC	CASSLGQVTREANNEQFF
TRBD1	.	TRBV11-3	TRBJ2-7	TGTGCCAGCAGCTCCGGTGGGGGACAGGGTTACGAGCAGTACTTC	CASSSGGGQGYEQYF
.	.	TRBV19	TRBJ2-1	TGTGCCACCACCTCCGCGGACCAAGTCAATGAGCAGTTCTTC	CATTSADQVNEQFF
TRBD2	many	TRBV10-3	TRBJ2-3	TGTGCCATCAGTGAACCGACTAGCGGGAGTTCAGATACGCAGTATTTT	CAISEPTSGSSDTQYF
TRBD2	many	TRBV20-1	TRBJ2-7	TGCAGTGCTAGCCCTAGCGGGAGACGCGAGCAGTACTTC	CSASPSGRREQYF
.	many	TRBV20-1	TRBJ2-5	TGCAGTGCTAGACAGTTGGGGATCCGGGAAGGGACCCAGTACTTC	CSARQLGIREGTQYF
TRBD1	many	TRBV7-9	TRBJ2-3	TGTGCCAGCAGCCGGGACAGAAGCACAGATACGCAGTATTTT	CASSRDRSTDTQYF
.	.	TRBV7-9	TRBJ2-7	TGTGTCAGCAGCTTAGATGGGGGACTGCCCACCTACGAGCAGTGCTTC	CVSSLDGGLPTYEQCF
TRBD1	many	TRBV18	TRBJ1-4	TGTGCCAGCTCATCGTCCAGGGGGCCTAATGAAAAACTGTTTTTT	CASSSSRGPNEKLFF
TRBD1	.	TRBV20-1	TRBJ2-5	TGCAGTGCCCATGACAGGGGGCGGGAGACCCAGTACTTC	CSAHDRGRETQYF
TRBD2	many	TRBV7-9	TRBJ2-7	TGTGCCAGCAGCTTAAGGGTAACTAGCGGGAGCTCCTACGAGCAGTACTTC	CASSLRVTSGSSYEQYF
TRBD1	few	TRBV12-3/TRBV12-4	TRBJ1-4	TGTGCCAGCAGTTTCCGGGACAGGAATGAAAAACTGTTTTTT	CASSFRDRNEKLFF
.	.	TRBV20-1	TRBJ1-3	TGCAGTGCTAGCTTAGCCGAACAGGGACACACCATATATTTT	CSASLAEQGHTIYF
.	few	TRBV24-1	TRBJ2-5	TGTGCCACCAGTGATCCCCGCCCCCCAAGGACCCAGTACTTC	CATSDPRPPRTQYF
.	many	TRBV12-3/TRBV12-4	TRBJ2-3	TGTGCCAGCAGCTTATGGGGGCGGGGGACAGATACGCAGTATTTT	CASSLWGRGTDTQYF
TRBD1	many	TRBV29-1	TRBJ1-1	TGCAGCGTGGGGACGGGACAGGGGGGAACTGAAGCTTTCTTT	CSVGTGQGGTEAFF
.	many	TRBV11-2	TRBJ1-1	TGTGCCAGCAGCTTTACCGCTGCAGGGGAAGCTTTCTTT	CASSFTAAGEAFF
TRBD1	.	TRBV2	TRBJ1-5	TGTGCCAGCAGAGACAGGGGGCGATGGAATCAGCCCCAGCATTTT	CASRDRGRWNQPQHF
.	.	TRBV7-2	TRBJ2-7	TGTGCCAGCAGCTTAGTTGCCCCAACCTACGAGCAGTACTTC	CASSLVAPTYEQYF
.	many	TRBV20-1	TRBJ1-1	TGCAGTGCGCAGGGAAACACTGAAGCTTTCTTT	CSAQGNTEAFF
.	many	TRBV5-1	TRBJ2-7	TGCGCCAGCAGCCCGAACGGACTCTCCTACGAGCAGTACTTC	CASSPNGLSYEQYF
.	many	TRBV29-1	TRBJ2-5	TGCAGCGTTGAAAAGGGAGACCAGTCCAAGGCCCAGTACTTC	CSVEKGDQSKAQYF
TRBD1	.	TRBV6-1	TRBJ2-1	TGTGCCAGCAGGGGGGACAGGGATAATGAGCAGTTCTTC	CASRGDRDNEQFF
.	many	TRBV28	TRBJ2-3	TGTGCCAGCAGCCCAGCGGGTAGCACAGATACGCAGTATTTT	CASSPAGSTDTQYF
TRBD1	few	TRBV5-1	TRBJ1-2	TGCGCCAGCAGCAACCTCCAACAGGGGAGCTATGGCTACACCTTC	CASSNLQQGSYGYTF
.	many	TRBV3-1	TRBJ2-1	TGTGCCAGCAGCCAACATAGCGATAATGAGCAGTTCTTC	CASSQHSDNEQFF
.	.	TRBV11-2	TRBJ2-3	TGTGCCAGCAGCGGATCGGACGGATACACAGATACGCAGTATTTT	CASSGSDGYTDTQYF
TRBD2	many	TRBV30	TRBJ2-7	TGTGCCTGGAGTCGCACTAGGACTAGCGGGATCCACGAGCAGTACTTC	CAWSRTRTSGIHEQYF